This T cell receptor (beta chain) was documented in a study of T cells in Graves' hyperthyroidism and ophthalmopathy. Whole-study findings and limits: Stable hyperthyroidism was told apart from ophthalmopathy by a model built on 13 V-J features. Before onset, ophthalmopathy was predicted by the model a median around 6 months earlier.

In its sample, this clonotype was seen many times. Its antigen remains unidentified. Amplified TCR beta CDR3 regions derived from RNA transcripts. TCR CDR3 regions were first amplified by RT-PCR with HTBI primers. TCRdb fed the multiplex PCR reads into MiXCR, producing one record per CDR3 protein. The table lists about 640,000 distinct CDR3 sequences, less than 25% of them singletons. The sequencing input was blood. The sequence derives from a man aged 25-45 years with Graves' ophthalmopathy.

The CDR3 region is CASSSWGEATDTQYF. The CDR3 nucleotides are TGCGCCAGCAGCTCGTGGGGAGAGGCCACAGATACGCAGTATTTT. The V and J genes are TRBV5-1 and TRBJ2-3; D perhaps matches TRBD2 (5 bases). This CDR3 is built from 15 residues. CDR1 is SGHRS and CDR2 is YFSETQ in the germline V gene. V was pared by 3 bases and J by 2 bases, with 13 bases between.